This T cell receptor beta chain came from a study of blood T cells in healthy people across ages. Whole-study findings and limits: In long-lived donors, naive CD4+ cell counts and diversity exceeded those of aged donors.

PCR was performed a second time for about 7 to 11 cycles using a sample-barcoded 5' primer and a J-beta primer mix. Via MiXCR, TCRdb re-called the 5' RACE reads, giving one row per CDR3 protein. The repertoire holds 1.5 million to 2 million distinct CDR3 sequences, with around half as singletons. The V and J ends lost 6 bases and 2 bases respectively, with 17 bases between them. CDR1 and CDR2 (germline): SGDLS, YYNGEE. The CDR3 loop spans 15 amino acids. This clonotype has just a few counts. What it binds is unknown. Peripheral blood samples of around 11 milliliters were drawn from each donor. Per sample, at least 6 micrograms of total RNA were extracted.

Sequenced sample: blood. This chain joins TRBV9 and TRBJ2-5, with D tentatively TRBD2 (6 bases). The sequence came from a woman between 35 and 50 years old in good health. The CDR3 nucleotides read TGTGCCAGCACCAGATGGGGCGGGGAACAAGAGACCCAGTACTTC. This encodes CASTRWGGEQETQYF.